The clone carrying this T cell receptor beta chain was seen a few times. As yet, its antigen is unknown. TCRdb ran MiXCR on the reads and lists one entry per CDR3 protein. The table records about 130,000 distinct CDR3 sequences, 7% to 10% of them present only once. The data are from a study of T cell repertoires in cytomegalovirus infection. The wider study: Indicated by public TCR beta signatures were CMV infection and matching HLA type.

Whole-study findings and limits: Dominating the ex vivo response were TCR beta clonotypes that were CMV-specific and HLA-C-restricted.

The CDR3 extends over 13 amino acids. Trimming left V 5 bases short and J 1 base short, with 8 bases between. CDR1 SGHDN and CDR2 FVKESK come from the germline V gene. Material for sequencing was PBMCs. The chain links TRBV14 to TRBJ1-1; no clear D. This clonotype was obtained from a human donor in good health (CMV status not recorded). Some clones in this sample may be carry-over from other donors' samples. The CDR3 spells CASSTKQNTEAFF. The CDR3 DNA is TGTGCCAGCAGCACGAAACAGAACACTGAAGCTTTCTTT. Filled out from reference TRBV14 and TRBJ1-1, the complete variable domain reads EAGVTQFPSHSVIEKGQTVTLRCDPISGHDNLYWYRRVMGKEIKFLLHFVKESKQDESGMPNNRFLAERTGGTYSTLKVQPAELEDSGVYFCASSTKQNTEAFFGQGTRLTVV.